Listed below are T cell receptor beta chains from one sample, sequenced in a study of blood T cell repertoires in COVID-19. Only in-frame clones appear in the TCRdb table, and some are missing; sequencing was by immunoSEQ multiplex PCR. The sample holds 180,000 or so clones; around 90% are singletons and the top ten take approximately 6.7%. The sequenced sample consisted of peripheral blood. These receptors all come from a man aged 35-49 years with acute or convalescent COVID-19. CDR3s include the opening cysteine and the closing phenylalanine or tryptophan. The D gene is left open where the match is weak. Size values are once, few and many counts, or a class for expanded clones, and some rows have none.

j_call v_call clone_size d_call cdr3_aa cdr3_nt
TRBJ1-3 TRBV11-2 - - CASSLDRALRQSSGNTIYF TGTGCCAGCAGCTTAGATCGGGCCCTACGACAGAGCTCTGGAAACACCATATATTTT
TRBJ1-4 TRBV28 once - CASSLFGQSNEKLFF TGTGCCAGCAGTTTATTTGGACAGAGTAATGAAAAACTGTTTTTT
TRBJ2-7 TRBV27 - TRBD1 CASGQGGSYEQYF TGTGCCAGCGGACAGGGAGGTTCCTACGAGCAGTACTTC
TRBJ2-5 TRBV5-4 - TRBD2 CASSSSGAGLETQYF TGTGCCAGCAGCTCTAGCGGGGCGGGTTTAGAGACCCAGTACTTC
TRBJ2-2 TRBV9 - TRBD1 CASSVVRGGQGVTGELFF TGTGCCAGCAGCGTAGTGAGGGGGGGACAGGGAGTCACCGGGGAGCTGTTTTTT
TRBJ1-4 TRBV5-1 - TRBD1 CASSSRAGQANEKLFF TGCGCCAGCAGCTCCCGCGCCGGACAGGCTAATGAAAAACTGTTTTTT
TRBJ1-4 TRBV11-2 - - CASSLDGRSQLWEKLFF TGTGCCAGCAGCTTAGATGGTCGGTCCCAACTTTGGGAAAAACTGTTTTTT
TRBJ2-2 TRBV19 - TRBD2 CASSEGGGATGELFF TGTGCCAGTAGTGAAGGCGGGGGGGCCACCGGGGAGCTGTTTTTT
TRBJ2-3 TRBV11-2 once TRBD2 CASSPRTSGGASTDTQYF TGTGCCAGCAGCCCAAGGACTAGCGGGGGGGCCAGTACAGATACGCAGTATTTT
TRBJ1-4 TRBV13 - - CASKYREVSEKLFF TGTGCCAGCAAGTACCGGGAAGTCAGTGAAAAACTGTTTTTT
TRBJ1-2 TRBV5-4 - - CASSSGGSYGYTF TGTGCCAGCAGCTCGGGGGGCAGTTATGGCTACACCTTC
TRBJ1-1 TRBV7-9 - - CASGTLNTEAFF TGTGCCAGCGGGACACTGAACACTGAAGCTTTCTTT
TRBJ2-7 TRBV11-2 - - CASSLEPRGQQYF TGTGCCAGCAGCTTAGAGCCCAGAGGTCAGCAGTACTTC
TRBJ2-3 TRBV5-4 - TRBD2 CASSPTPSGGGSTDTQYF TGTGCCAGCAGCCCGACACCTTCTGGCGGGGGGAGCACAGATACGCAGTATTTT
TRBJ2-1 TRBV6-5 - TRBD1 CATGTGLRYGQFF TGTGCCACCGGGACAGGACTGAGGTACGGGCAGTTCTTC
TRBJ2-2 TRBV5-1 - - CASSLVAMSGTGELFF TGCGCCAGCAGCTTGGTTGCCATGTCGGGCACCGGGGAGCTGTTTTTT
TRBJ2-1 TRBV19 once TRBD1 CASSETGIYNEQFF TGTGCCAGTAGTGAGACAGGGATCTACAATGAGCAGTTCTTC
TRBJ1-2 TRBV6-5 - - CASSPSNYGYTF TGTGCCAGCAGTCCATCTAACTATGGCTACACCTTC
TRBJ2-5 TRBV6-4 - TRBD2 CASSDFTSGGLETQYF TGTGCCAGCAGTGACTTTACTAGCGGGGGTTTAGAGACCCAGTACTTC
TRBJ1-4 TRBV13 once TRBD1 CASSLGGQGGEKLFF TGTGCCAGCAGCTTAGGTGGACAGGGAGGTGAAAAACTGTTTTTT
TRBJ2-3 TRBV4-2 - TRBD2 CASSLGLAGDQVGSDTQYF TGTGCCAGCAGCCTCGGACTAGCGGGGGACCAGGTAGGCTCAGATACGCAGTATTTT
TRBJ2-7 TRBV2 - - CASSDRASSYEQYF TGTGCCAGCAGTGACAGGGCTAGCTCCTACGAGCAGTACTTC
TRBJ2-3 TRBV29-1 - - CSVDLGDDTQYF TGCAGCGTTGATTTAGGGGATGATACGCAGTATTTT
TRBJ1-1 TRBV11-2 few TRBD1 CASSFIRGRQEAFF TGTGCCAGCAGCTTCATCAGGGGGCGTCAAGAAGCTTTCTTT
TRBJ1-2 TRBV6-5 - - CASSYSSGNYGYTF TGTGCCAGCAGTTACTCGAGCGGGAACTATGGCTACACCTTC
TRBJ1-2 TRBV5-6 - - CASSLGTTGGWDYGYTF TGTGCCAGCAGCTTGGGGACGACAGGCGGGTGGGACTATGGCTACACCTTC
TRBJ2-2 TRBV2 few - CASSPDRQNTGELFF TGTGCCAGCAGTCCTGACAGGCAGAACACCGGGGAGCTGTTTTTT
TRBJ1-2 TRBV30 - - CAWSGQGLTNYGYTF TGTGCCTGGAGTGGTCAGGGGTTGACTAACTATGGCTACACCTTC
TRBJ2-3 TRBV5-1 - - CASSVSTATDTQYF TGCGCCAGCAGCGTGTCTACTGCGACAGATACGCAGTATTTT
TRBJ2-2 TRBV2 - TRBD2 CARGLAGEVRELFF TGTGCCAGGGGACTAGCGGGGGAAGTACGGGAGCTGTTTTTT
TRBJ2-1 TRBV5-1 - TRBD2 CASSVSSTSGGGNEQFF TGCGCCAGCAGCGTATCCTCGACTAGCGGGGGCGGGAATGAGCAGTTCTTC
TRBJ2-7 TRBV7-9 few - CASSFETLYEQYF TGTGCCAGCAGCTTTGAAACACTATACGAGCAGTACTTC
TRBJ1-2 TRBV27 - - CASSLSVGWGYTF TGTGCCAGCAGTTTGTCGGTGGGCTGGGGCTACACCTTC